The TCR beta chain described here comes from a study of immune heterogeneity within non-small cell lung tumors. Study outcomes and limitations: Individual patients had largely distinct high-frequency T-cell receptor beta clonotypes. Different tumor locations in one patient shared dominant CDR3 beta clonotypes yet harbored unique high-frequency clones.

It was a multiplex PCR that amplified TCR beta CDR3, with 32 V and 13 J primers. A single record per CDR3 protein comes from TCRdb applying MiXCR to the multiplex PCR reads. This table holds tens of thousands of distinct CDR3 sequences, 25% to 35% found once. With respect to this clonotype: What it recognizes is unknown.

Template material for each sample was 450 to 750 ng of bulk tumor genomic DNA. Several biopsies per primary tumor, spaced far apart, were taken during surgery. Surgery that was curative in intent was performed on patients with untreated, newly diagnosed non-small cell lung cancer. Patients newly diagnosed with non-small cell lung cancer and having curative-intent surgery served as donors. The CDR3 loop spans 12 amino acids. The V end lost 3 bases, the J end lost 15 bases, and 16 bases lay between the germline ends. Germline CDR1 SGHRS, CDR2 YFSETQ. The chain is built from TRBV5-1 and TRBJ2-1; TRBD2 might be the D (6 bases). The source material was lung tumor tissue. The source is a man aged 40-55 years with non-small cell lung cancer. The CDR3 here is CASSSGTETPFF. In nucleotides, the CDR3 is TGCGCCAGCAGCTCCGGGACTGAAACCCCGTTCTTC.